One sample yielded the 25 T cell receptor beta chains listed below, sequenced in a study of T cell responses to AZD1222 COVID-19 vaccine. Method: immunoSEQ multiplex PCR; TCRdb's copy keeps in-frame clones and lacks some. The data contain roughly 80,000 clones, about 92% of them seen just once; the ten biggest clones take up around 5.2%. Specimen: peripheral blood, collected on day 0 of AZD1222 vaccination. The receptor set was obtained from an adult in good health.

The rearrangement uses TRBV24-1 and TRBJ2-2; D gene ambiguous. The CDR3 runs to 11 residues. Looked up from germline, CDR1 is KGHDR and CDR2 is SFDVKD. V was trimmed by 9 bases and J by 8 bases, leaving 9 bases between them. The CDR3 region is CATEFLGELFF. The CDR3 DNA follows: TGTGCCACCGAATTTTTAGGGGAGCTGTTTTTT.

V and J are TRBV7-2 and TRBJ2-3, with D perhaps matching TRBD1 or TRBD2 (5 bases each). The CDR3 loop spans 16 amino acids. V lost 5 bases and J 2 bases, leaving 17 bases between the germline ends. CDR1 SGHTA and CDR2 FQGNSA come from the germline V gene. CDR3 nucleotides: TGTGCCAGCAGCCCCACCGGGACCAAGTACACAGATACGCAGTATTTT. This sequence encodes CASSPTGTKYTDTQYF.

The chain recombines TRBV27 with TRBJ2-7, with no clear D. Trimming stripped 2 bases from V and 0 bases from J, with 11 bases between. CDR1 MNHEY and CDR2 SMNVEV come from the germline V gene (reference sequence). CDR3 length: 15 residues. The CDR3 bases are TGTGCCAGCAGTTTACCGTCAGGACCCTCCTACGAGCAGTACTTC. This encodes CASSLPSGPSYEQYF.

This rearrangement joins TRBV27 to TRBJ2-3; 10 bases map to TRBD2. The CDR3 contains 16 residues. The V gene's germline CDR1 is MNHEY and CDR2 SMNVEV (reference sequence). Trimming at V came to 5 bases and at J to 4 bases, leaving 9 bases not matched to a gene. The CDR3 reads CASSPWIAGGADTQYF. CDR3 nucleotides: TGTGCCAGCAGTCCCTGGATAGCGGGAGGCGCAGATACGCAGTATTTT.

This chain connects TRBV10-3 to TRBJ2-7; D is unclear. The V end was cut by 0 bases, the J end by 2 bases, with 11 bases between. Germline V gives CDR1 ENHRY, CDR2 SYGVKD. The CDR3 covers 15 residues. The CDR3 spells CAISESNGPAYEQYF. CDR3 nucleotide sequence: TGTGCCATCAGTGAGTCGAATGGCCCGGCCTACGAGCAGTACTTC.

The chain recombines TRBV7-3 with TRBJ2-1, with 11 bases lining up with TRBD2. The V segment lost 1 base and the J segment 5 bases; nucleotides outside the gene matches: 1. This CDR3 is 15 amino acids long. Germline CDR1 reads SGHTA; CDR2 reads FQGTGA. The CDR3 coding sequence is TGTGCCAGCAGCTTAATGGGACTAGCGGACAATGAGCAGTTCTTC. It encodes CASSLMGLADNEQFF.

The chain carries TRBV9 and TRBJ2-3; TRBD2 aligns across 8 bases. Germline V gives CDR1 SGDLS, CDR2 YYNGEE. The trim removed 3 bases at V and 4 bases at J, leaving 16 bases unmatched. This CDR3 spans 18 amino acids. This chain's CDR3 is CASSALSGASGWADTQYF. The CDR3 region has the DNA TGTGCCAGCAGCGCGCTGAGCGGGGCTAGCGGGTGGGCAGATACGCAGTATTTT.

This chain connects TRBV5-4 to TRBJ2-7; D may be TRBD2 (6 bases). There are 15 residues in the CDR3. Germline V gives CDR1 SGHNT, CDR2 YYREEE (reference sequence). V dropped 0 bases and J dropped 5 bases, with 15 bases sitting between them. In nucleotides, the CDR3 is TGTGCCAGCAGCTTGGACCCCGGGGAGGCCCACGAGCAGTACTTC. This encodes CASSLDPGEAHEQYF.

The V gene is TRBV4-3, the J gene TRBJ2-7; D is undetermined. The V gene lost 2 bases and the J gene lost 6 bases, with 14 bases spanning the gap. CDR3 length: 14 amino acids. Germline CDR1 LGHNA, CDR2 YSLEER. The CDR3 region is CASSQHPPSSEQYF. In DNA, the CDR3 is TGCGCCAGCAGCCAACACCCTCCCAGTAGCGAGCAGTACTTC.

On this clone: Relative to the germline gene, one junction end is altered; a read error may explain this. The J gene is TRBJ1-4, the V gene TRBV11-2; tentatively, D is TRBD1 (5 bases). This CDR3 has 10 amino acids. Germline V gene data show CDR1 as SGHAT and CDR2 as FQNNGV. The CDR3 loop reads CASRAVWPVF. The CDR3 nucleotides are TGTGCTAGCAGGGCGGTTTGGCCCGTTTTT.

This chain links TRBV9 with TRBJ2-1; no definite D call. The CDR3 loop spans 16 amino acids. CDR1 is SGDLS and CDR2 is YYNGEE in the germline V gene. Trimming removed 0 bases at V and 0 bases at J, with 10 bases between. The CDR3 DNA reads as TGTGCCAGCAGCGTAGGCCGTGGAGTCTCCTACAATGAGCAGTTCTTC. Its protein product is CASSVGRGVSYNEQFF.

The V and J genes are TRBV28 and TRBJ1-2; D is undetermined. Looked up from germline, CDR1 is MDHEN and CDR2 is SYDVKM. Between the trimmed V and J ends, which lost 6 bases and 5 bases, there was a span of 16 bases. The CDR3 is made up of 14 amino acids. CDR3 amino acids: CASRSGQTPYGYTF. The CDR3 DNA reads as TGTGCCAGCAGATCCGGCCAAACCCCATATGGCTACACCTTC.

The rearrangement uses TRBV9 and TRBJ1-1; no definite D call. Germline V gene sequence: CDR1 SGDLS, CDR2 YYNGEE. The CDR3 contains 13 residues. V was pared by 5 bases and J by 2 bases, with 10 bases between. The CDR3 nucleotides are TGTGCCAGCAGTCTGGGCAAAAACACTGAAGCTTTCTTT. As protein: CASSLGKNTEAFF.

CDR3: CASSMAGRHSNQPQHF. The CDR3 DNA follows: TGTGCCAGTAGTATGGCAGGCAGGCATAGCAATCAGCCCCAGCATTTT. This chain links TRBV19 with TRBJ1-5, with no clear D. V lost 3 bases to trimming and J lost 0 bases, with 12 bases between them. The germline gives CDR1 LNHDA, CDR2 SQIVND (reference sequence). CDR3 length equals 16 residues.

The chain employs TRBV28 and TRBJ2-7; 13 positions agree with TRBD2. The germline V gene has CDR1 MDHEN and CDR2 SYDVKM. With V trimmed by 3 bases and J by 7 bases, 6 bases remained unmatched. CDR3 size: 15 residues. DNA of the CDR3: TGTGCCAGCAGTTTGGGGACTAGCGGGATTCAAGAGCAGTACTTC. Its translation is CASSLGTSGIQEQYF.

The rearrangement links TRBV7-2 to TRBJ1-1; D is ambiguous. Germline CDR1 reads SGHTA; CDR2 reads FQGNSA. The V end lost 0 bases, the J end lost 1 base, and 9 bases lay between the germline ends. CDR3 size: 15 residues. CDR3 sequence reads: CASSLALSRNTEAFF. The DNA of the CDR3 is TGTGCCAGCAGCTTAGCGCTAAGTCGGAACACTGAAGCTTTCTTT.

CDR3 loop: CASSFLRSTYNEQFF. CDR3 nucleotides: TGTGCCAGCAGCTTTCTGAGGTCGACCTACAATGAGCAGTTCTTC. The rearrangement links TRBV5-6 to TRBJ2-1; D is undetermined. Germline V gene data show CDR1 as SGHDT and CDR2 as YYEEEE. The CDR3 has 15 amino acids. V was trimmed by 2 bases and J by 2 bases, leaving 11 bases between them.

The chain combines TRBV5-4 with TRBJ2-7; TRBD1 matches 8 bases. With 2 bases clipped from V and 6 bases from J, the junction kept 1 base outside the gene matches. CDR1 and CDR2 (germline): SGHNT, YYREEE (reference sequence). The length of the CDR3 is 12 residues. The CDR3 DNA reads as TGTGCCAGCAGCTTAGACAGGGGCGAGCAGTACTTC. As protein: CASSLDRGEQYF.

V gene TRBV27 combines with J gene TRBJ1-5; the D gene is possibly TRBD1 (6 bases). Germline V CDR1 and CDR2: MNHEY, SMNVEV (reference sequence). This CDR3 contains 16 residues. Trimming cost V 5 bases and J 7 bases, with 21 bases left between them. CDR3 region: CASSLKPYRDSQPQHF. In DNA form, the CDR3 reads TGTGCCAGCAGTCTAAAACCCTACAGGGATTCCCAGCCCCAGCATTTT.

The chain combines TRBV27 with TRBJ2-2; TRBD2 matches 11 bases. Trimming took 4 bases from V and 7 from J; bases not matched to a gene: 14. Looked up from germline, CDR1 is MNHEY and CDR2 is SMNVEV (reference sequence). The CDR3 covers 18 residues. CDR3 residues: CASSSLRIAGGPSGELFF. In DNA, the CDR3 is TGTGCCAGCAGTTCCCTCCGGATAGCGGGAGGGCCAAGCGGGGAGCTGTTTTTT.

This rearrangement joins TRBV7-2 to TRBJ1-5; D is ambiguous. V was pared by 5 bases and J by 6 bases, with 17 bases between. This CDR3 has 15 residues. Germline V gene data show CDR1 as SGHTA and CDR2 as FQGNSA. CDR3 sequence (DNA): TGTGCCAGCAGCCCCTTATCCGGGAGTACTCAGCCCCAGCATTTT. Translating gives CASSPLSGSTQPQHF.

The J gene is TRBJ1-4, the V gene TRBV29-1, with D possibly matching TRBD1 (6 bases). Germline values: CDR1 SQVTM, CDR2 ANQGSEA. This CDR3 has 13 amino acids. V was clipped by 4 bases and J by 11 bases, with 17 bases between them. CDR3 nucleotide sequence: TGCAGCGTTGTCTCGGACAGTGGTGGGAAACTGTTTTTT. Encoded protein: CSVVSDSGGKLFF.

A note on this clone: Relative to the germline gene, one junction end is altered; a read error may explain this. The gene calls are TRBV5-6 and TRBJ2-2; D might be TRBD2 (6 bases). Germline V gene data show CDR1 as SGHDT and CDR2 as YYEEEE. The CDR3 runs to 15 residues. The CDR3 nucleotides read TGTGCCAGCAGCCGCGGGACTCCGAACGCCGGGGAGCTGTTTTTT. It translates to CASSRGTPNAGELFF.

The chain couples TRBV27 to TRBJ2-1; 13 bases match TRBD2. The ends lost 5 bases at V and 7 bases at J; junction bases unmatched: 5. Germline-derived CDR1 and CDR2 are MNHEY and SMNVEV (reference sequence). This CDR3 region has 15 residues. CDR3 sequence reads: CASSGRTSGRNEQFF. The DNA for the CDR3 is TGTGCCAGCAGTGGGAGGACTAGCGGGAGAAATGAGCAGTTCTTC.

V usage is TRBV28 and J usage is TRBJ1-2; D is perhaps TRBD1 (6 bases). The CDR3 is made up of 15 amino acids. CDR1 and CDR2 from the germline V gene are MDHEN and SYDVKM. V dropped 3 bases and J dropped 1 base, with 12 bases sitting between them. CDR3 coding DNA: TGTGCCAGCAGTTTGGTGGGGGGCCTTAACTATGGCTACACCTTC. Residues: CASSLVGGLNYGYTF.